This record looks at one T cell receptor beta chain sequence and its context. The antigen remains undetermined. The sample comes from a study of cytomegalovirus exposure and HLA in healthy donors. Findings of the study overall: The study designated some 180 TCR beta chains cytomegalovirus-associated.

Sequencing was performed with immunoSEQ multiplex PCR; in TCRdb, only in-frame clones are kept and a portion is missing. The table records about 170,000 clones, roughly nine tenths of them present only once. The V gene's germline CDR1 is SGDLS and CDR2 YYNGEE. Losses at the gene ends were 1 base for V and 14 bases for J; bases not matched to a gene: 9. There are 13 residues in the CDR3. The donors were part of the validation cohort of some 120 subjects. That cohort was separate from the first cohort, which comprised 500 to 850 subjects. The sequenced material came from PBMCs. This TCR came from a man between 18 and 35 years old in good health and CMV-seropositive. This rearrangement joins TRBV9 to TRBJ2-1; 7 positions agree with TRBD1. The CDR3 loop reads CASSVRREGAEFF. DNA of the CDR3: TGTGCCAGCAGCGTACGACGTGAGGGGGCCGAGTTCTTC.